Below, 5 T cell receptor beta chains from the same sample are listed, as sequenced in a study of a mutant IDH1 vaccine in newly diagnosed glioma. Time point noted: week 11, during vaccination. A 20-mer mutant IDH1 peptide at 300 ug was injected subcutaneously with topical imiquimod. Measured with immunoSEQ multiplex PCR; TCRdb has only the in-frame clones, and not every one. The sample contains some 120,000 clones, about four fifths of which appear only once. Their antigens are not known. Sequenced material: PBMCs, taken from a glioma patient whose treatment included an IDH1 peptide vaccine. Receptor source: a man between 35 and 55 years old with glioma.

In its sample, this clone was seen many times. This chain joins TRBV4-2 and TRBJ2-7; 11 nucleotides agree with TRBD2. After removal of 0 bases from V and 0 bases from J, the junction contained 1 base not matched to a gene. The germline CDR1 and CDR2 sequences are LGHNA and YNFKEQ. The CDR3 has 16 amino acids. The CDR3 DNA follows: TGTGCCAGCAGCCAAGATGGGACTAGCGGCTCCTACGAGCAGTACTTC. Its translation is CASSQDGTSGSYEQYF.

The V call is TRBV27, the J call TRBJ2-7, with D maybe TRBD2 (5 bases). Germline V CDR1 and CDR2: MNHEY, SMNVEV (reference sequence). V gave up 7 bases and J gave up 0 bases, with 13 bases separating them. The CDR3 is 14 amino acids. CDR3 in DNA: TGTGCCAGCAAACAGCGGCTGAGCTCCTACGAGCAGTACTTC. The encoded protein is CASKQRLSSYEQYF.

This rearrangement joins TRBV6-4 to TRBJ1-4, with D uncertain. Trimming left V 6 bases short and J 5 bases short, with 10 bases between. Germline V CDR1 and CDR2: MRHNA, SNTAGT. This CDR3 has 13 residues. CDR3 residues: CASSPDLNEKLFF. The CDR3 DNA reads TGTGCCAGCAGCCCGGACCTAAATGAAAAACTGTTTTTT.

The chain couples TRBV27 to TRBJ1-4, with 11 bases that match TRBD1. This CDR3 is built from 13 residues. The germline V gene encodes CDR1 MNHEY and CDR2 SMNVEV (reference sequence). V shed 7 bases and J 8 bases; nucleotides not matched to a gene: 3. The CDR3 region has the DNA TGTGCCAGCACCCGGGACAGGGGGGAAAAACTGTTTTTT. Protein: CASTRDRGEKLFF.

This rearrangement joins TRBV7-2 to TRBJ2-7; TRBD1 matches at 7 bases. CDR1 and CDR2 (germline): SGHTA, FQGNSA. V lost 6 bases and J lost 2; bases outside the gene matches: 7. This CDR3 has 14 amino acids. CDR3 DNA: TGTGCCAGCAGGGCCGGGACAGTCCCCTACGAGCAGTACTTC. Translation: CASRAGTVPYEQYF.